The clone carrying this T cell receptor (beta chain) was picked up a small number of times. Its matching antigen is unknown. This entry comes from a study of T-cell memory formation after mild COVID-19. Background on the study: Each donor largely had its own TCR clusters.

Study outcomes and limitations: Clones that shrank (day 15 to 85) were balanced CD4/CD8, whereas later expanders leaned CD4+. Researchers report contracting CD4+ clones mostly in CM and EM, with CD8+ clones in EMRA.

The V gene's germline CDR1 is SQVTM and CDR2 ANQGSEA. Trimming took off 1 base at V and 0 bases at J, with 10 bases between the two ends. This CDR3 is built from 15 residues. 5'RACE primed at constant segments yielded TCR alpha and TCR beta cDNA libraries bearing sample barcodes and UMIs. TCRdb re-derived calls from the 5' RACE reads in MiXCR, one entry per CDR3 protein. The sample yields hundreds of thousands of distinct CDR3 sequences, under 20% seen once. The sample consisted of PBMCs or a T cell subset sorted from them (not recorded which). This clonotype was sampled from a man aged 18 to 30 who had mild COVID-19 (a few samples of this study predate the infection). Cell type and time point are not known. V and J are TRBV29-1 and TRBJ2-1; TRBD1 is a possible D gene (6 bases). The CDR3 loop is CSVEGTRGSYNEQFF. Here the CDR3 DNA reads TGCAGCGTTGAAGGTACCAGGGGCTCCTACAATGAGCAGTTCTTC.